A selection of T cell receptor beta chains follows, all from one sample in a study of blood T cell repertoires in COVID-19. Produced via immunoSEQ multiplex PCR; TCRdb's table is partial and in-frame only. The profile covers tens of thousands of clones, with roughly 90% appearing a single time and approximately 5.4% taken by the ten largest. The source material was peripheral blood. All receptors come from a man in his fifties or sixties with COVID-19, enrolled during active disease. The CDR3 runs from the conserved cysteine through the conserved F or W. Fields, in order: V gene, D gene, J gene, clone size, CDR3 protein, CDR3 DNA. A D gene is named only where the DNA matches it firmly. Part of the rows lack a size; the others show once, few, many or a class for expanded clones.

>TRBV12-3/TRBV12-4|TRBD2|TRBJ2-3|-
CATLAGNTDTQYF
TGTGCCACCCTAGCGGGGAACACAGATACGCAGTATTTT
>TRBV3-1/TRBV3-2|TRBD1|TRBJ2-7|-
CASSRYGQGSYEQYF
TGTGCCAGCAGCCGATATGGACAGGGATCCTACGAGCAGTACTTC
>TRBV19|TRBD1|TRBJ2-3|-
CASRKTGGEITDTQYF
TGTGCCAGTAGGAAAACAGGGGGCGAGATTACAGATACGCAGTATTTT
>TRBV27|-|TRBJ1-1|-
CASSSSGTNFGHWDTEAFF
TGTGCCAGCAGTTCCTCCGGGACAAACTTCGGCCATTGGGACACTGAAGCTTTCTTT
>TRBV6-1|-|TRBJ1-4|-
CASSDWSLEGNEKLFF
TGTGCCAGCAGTGATTGGAGCTTAGAGGGTAATGAAAAACTGTTTTTT
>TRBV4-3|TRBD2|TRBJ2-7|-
CASSQELSGSLYEQYF
TGCGCCAGCAGCCAAGAACTTAGCGGGAGTCTATACGAGCAGTACTTC
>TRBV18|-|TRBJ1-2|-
CASSRSGRAYGYTF
TGTGCCAGCTCACGGTCGGGGAGGGCTTATGGCTACACCTTC
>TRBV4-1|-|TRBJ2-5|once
CASSPDLAGQFQETQYF
TGCGCCAGCAGCCCAGATCTTGCGGGACAGTTCCAAGAGACCCAGTACTTC
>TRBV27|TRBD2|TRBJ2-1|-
CASSLGTSGSHEQFF
TGTGCCAGCAGTTTAGGGACTAGCGGGAGTCATGAGCAGTTCTTC
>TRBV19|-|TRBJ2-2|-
CASSMLVGTGELFF
TGTGCCAGTAGTATGCTAGTAGGCACCGGGGAGCTGTTTTTT
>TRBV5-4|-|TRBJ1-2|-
CASSLADDRFGGYTF
TGTGCCAGCAGCTTGGCCGACGACAGGTTTGGTGGCTACACCTTC
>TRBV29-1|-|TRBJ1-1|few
CSVVTGGTEAFF
TGCAGCGTTGTCACGGGGGGCACTGAAGCTTTCTTT
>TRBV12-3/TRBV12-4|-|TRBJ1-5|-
CASSLDTDQPQHF
TGTGCCAGCAGTTTGGACACCGATCAGCCCCAGCATTTT
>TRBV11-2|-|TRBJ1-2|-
CASSLDSGNYGYTF
TGTGCCAGCAGCTTAGATTCGGGGAACTATGGCTACACCTTC
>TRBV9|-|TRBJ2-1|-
CASSVEQGSSYNEQFF
TGTGCCAGCAGCGTAGAGCAGGGTAGCTCCTACAATGAGCAGTTCTTC
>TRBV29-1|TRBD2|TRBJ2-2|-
CSVGGSRELFF
TGCAGCGTCGGGGGGTCCCGGGAGCTGTTTTTT
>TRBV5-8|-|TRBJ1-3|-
CASSLTGSGNTIYF
TGTGCCAGCAGCTTGACGGGCTCTGGAAACACCATATATTTT
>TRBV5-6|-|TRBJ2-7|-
CASSGGTGIREQYF
TGTGCCAGCAGCGGCGGAACAGGGATTCGCGAGCAGTACTTC
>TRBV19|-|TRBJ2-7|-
CASSPDGQTDEQYF
TGTGCCAGTAGTCCAGACGGACAGACGGACGAGCAGTACTTC
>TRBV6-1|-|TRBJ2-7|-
CASSEDSPREYF
TGTGCCAGCAGTGAAGACAGTCCTCGAGAGTACTTC
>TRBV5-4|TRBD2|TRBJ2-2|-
CASRHSGGNTGELFF
TGTGCCAGCAGACATAGCGGGGGGAACACCGGGGAGCTGTTTTTT
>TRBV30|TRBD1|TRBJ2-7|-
CACQGVEQYF
TGTGCCTGTCAGGGGGTCGAGCAGTACTTC
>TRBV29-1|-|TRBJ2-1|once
CSVEDLRTEQFF
TGCAGCGTTGAAGATCTCCGGACAGAGCAGTTCTTC
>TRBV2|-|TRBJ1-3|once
CASSEWPTGSSGNTIYF
TGTGCCAGCAGTGAATGGCCAACGGGATCGTCCGGAAACACCATATATTTT
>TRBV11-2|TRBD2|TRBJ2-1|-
CASNLGGGQNEQFF
TGTGCCAGCAACCTGGGCGGGGGTCAGAATGAGCAGTTCTTC
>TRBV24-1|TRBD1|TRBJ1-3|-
CATSEKQGSTIYF
TGTGCCACCAGTGAAAAACAGGGGAGCACCATATATTTT
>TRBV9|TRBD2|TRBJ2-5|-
CASSVGGAGIQETQYF
TGTGCCAGCAGCGTAGGGGGAGCGGGGATCCAAGAGACCCAGTACTTC
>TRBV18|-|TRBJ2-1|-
CASSPLSASDNEQFF
TGTGCCAGCTCACCACTAAGTGCTAGCGACAATGAGCAGTTCTTC
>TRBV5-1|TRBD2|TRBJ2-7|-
CASSLVTSGIQEQYF
TGCGCCAGCAGCTTGGTTACTAGCGGGATTCAGGAGCAGTACTTC
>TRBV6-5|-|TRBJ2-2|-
CASSLGTRAGELFF
TGTGCCAGCAGTTTGGGGACTCGGGCCGGGGAGCTGTTTTTT
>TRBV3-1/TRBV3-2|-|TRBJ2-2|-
CASSLLRDLDTGELFF
TGTGCCAGCAGCCTTCTCCGGGACTTGGACACCGGGGAGCTGTTTTTT
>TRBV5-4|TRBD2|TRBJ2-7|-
CASSYERGRVYF
TGTGCCAGCAGTTACGAGCGGGGACGGGTGTACTTC
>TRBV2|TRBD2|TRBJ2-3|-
CASIPGGGDTQYF
TGTGCCAGCATCCCGGGGGGGGGAGATACGCAGTATTTT
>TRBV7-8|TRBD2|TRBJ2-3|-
CASSLVSGLSTDTQYF
TGTGCCAGCAGCTTAGTGTCGGGACTAAGCACAGATACGCAGTATTTT
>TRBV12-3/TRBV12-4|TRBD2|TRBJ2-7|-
CASSLLAGYEQYF
TGTGCCAGCAGTTTACTAGCGGGCTACGAGCAGTACTTC
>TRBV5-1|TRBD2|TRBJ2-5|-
CASSSPSSGRMETQYF
TGCGCCAGCAGCTCCCCCTCTAGCGGGAGGATGGAGACCCAGTACTTC